This T cell receptor beta chain came from a study of beta chain features in type 1 diabetes (dated by TCRdb to between 2017 and 2018). Turning to the overall study: Mean age, gender distribution, total cell number and subset yield were not different between patients and healthy donors. In the study, TCRB repertoires of sorted circulating CD4+ T cell subsets from recently diagnosed type 1 diabetes patients were compared with those of matched healthy donors. Regulatory and stem cell-like memory subsets were isolated from only 8 patients and 8 healthy donors, whereas naive and central memory subsets came from all 30 or so donors. A total of 107,917,701 sorted cells were examined across all samples, and a strong correlation was observed between cell number per subset and RNA yield.

The entire isolated RNA was reverse transcribed using the High Capacity cDNA Reverse Transcription Kit, and thus expressed TCRB transcripts were sequenced. Deep immunoSEQ sequencing was applied to naive, central memory and regulatory T cell samples, giving an average of roughly 3.5 million total reads per sample. Sorted cells were lysed in RLT buffer, and RNA was extracted using DNase-treated RNeasy Micro or Mini kits according to cell number. To prevent cross-contamination, each cell subset was processed individually, whereas patient and healthy donor samples were processed jointly. The immunoSEQ multiplex PCR was used to amplify TCRB sequences from cDNA, yielding 87-bp fragments that span the CDR3 region. The amplicons were sequenced using the Illumina HiSeq platform. The authors processed their data as follows. Synthetic template baselines were used to correct PCR bias computationally, reads within Hamming distance 2 were collapsed together, and singletons that could not be merged were discarded. Reads were aligned against IMGT so that V, D and J genes, CDR3 length and insertions or deletions at six rearrangement sites could be assigned. Within each subset, clonotype counts were normalized to sorted cell number, and only after that were true diversity and Gini coefficients computed with the tcR R package. Repertoire sharing was quantified using the overlap coefficient calculated on TCRB nucleotide sequences. The table comes from immuneACCESS by way of TCRdb, which keeps in-frame sequences with V and J called. Part of the clones is missing from these tables; in studies checked, under half for an unresolved V gene and the rest for unknown reasons. D and trimming come from the DNA, and the V and J calls and clone size come from that table. The sample includes about 220,000 clones, with 11% observed a single time. The ten largest clones add up to roughly 1.4% of the sample.

The research as a whole found: At VDJ recombination sites, type 1 diabetes patients had fewer insertions and more deleted nucleotides, which implies abnormalities in thymic rearrangement. Naive, central memory and regulatory TCRB repertoires appeared more similar among patients than among healthy donors. Sequencing cDNA rather than genomic DNA could over-represent highly expressing activated cells, although activation and CD3 levels did not differ between groups. Because small numbers of individuals were included in the HLA sub-analyses, any influence of HLA type on TCRB rearrangement was left unresolved. A moderate but significant shortening of TCRB CDR3 length was observed in type 1 diabetes patients in all four CD4+ subsets. PCR might favor shorter templates, but patient and control samples were amplified and corrected together, so any skew would affect both groups equally.

From each donor, a single peripheral blood sample of about 116 mL on average was drawn into heparinised tubes. Using a panel that included CD45RO, CCR7, CD25, CD127, CD95 and CD27, naive, central memory, regulatory and stem cell-like memory CD4+ T cells were sorted on a BD FACSAria II. Every sorted population had a purity above 95%. Right away, PBMCs were isolated by Lymphoprep density gradient centrifugation and were stained directly, with no culture step. Samples were stained and sorted in pairs, with one healthy donor and one patient per experiment, so that batch effects were minimized. In its sample, this clone was seen a few times. Its specific antigen is unknown. Base qualities are not provided; no much larger clone lies one nucleotide away. V gives up 0 bases and J gives up 4 bases, and the segment between their germline ends measures 7 bases. CDR1 and CDR2, per the germline V gene, are SGHDT and YYEEEE. CDR3 length: 13 amino acids, cysteine to phenylalanine. The kept DNA is CDR3 alone, 39 bases in frame from the first base.

The clonotype was recovered from a man aged 18 to 35 in good health. Here the chain combines TRBV5-6 and TRBJ1-2, with the D gene not confidently named. Material for sequencing was central memory CD4+ T cells from blood. The DNA is as follows: TGTGCCAGCAGCTTGGGGTTGACCTATGGCTACACCTTC. Its amino acids are CASSLGLTYGYTF.